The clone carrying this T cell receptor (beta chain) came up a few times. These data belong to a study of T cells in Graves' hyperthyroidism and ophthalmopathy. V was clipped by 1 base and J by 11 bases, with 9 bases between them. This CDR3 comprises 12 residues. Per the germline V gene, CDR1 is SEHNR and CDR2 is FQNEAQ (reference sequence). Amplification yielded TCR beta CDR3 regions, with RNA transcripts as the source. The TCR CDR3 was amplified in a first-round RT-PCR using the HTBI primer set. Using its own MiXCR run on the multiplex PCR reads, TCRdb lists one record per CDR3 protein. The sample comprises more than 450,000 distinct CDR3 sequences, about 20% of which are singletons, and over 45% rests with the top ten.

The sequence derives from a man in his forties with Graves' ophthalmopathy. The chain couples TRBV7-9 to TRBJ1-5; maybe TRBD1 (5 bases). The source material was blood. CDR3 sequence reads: CASSLGWGAQHF. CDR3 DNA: TGTGCCAGCAGCTTAGGCTGGGGGGCCCAGCATTTT.